Listed below are T cell receptor beta chains from one sample, sequenced in a study of blood T cell repertoires in COVID-19. Generated by immunoSEQ multiplex PCR, the TCRdb table keeps only in-frame clones and is missing some. The table includes approximately 670,000 clones, approximately 90% detected once. The sequenced material came from peripheral blood. Receptor source: a woman between 18 and 29 years old with acute or convalescent COVID-19. The conserved cysteine and the conserved F or W are not part of the CDR3 here.

v_call	cdr3_aa
TRBV5-1	ASSLDLNTEAF
TRBV4-1	ASSHGTGGNYGYT
TRBV15	ATSRDRPSASEQY
TRBV28	ASRPPGQGYYEQY
TRBV5-1	ASTLVASGGAREQY
TRBV15	ATRQSQGLATEAF
TRBV11-2	ASSTRGLSSPLH
TRBV9	ASSPRTDQNTEAF
TRBV2	ASSKQESNYGYT
TRBV7-6	ASSLARTNTGELF
TRBV27	ASSLRGQGTEAF
TRBV6-4	ASSDGEEGTQY
TRBV5-1	ASSCRTGARQPQH
TRBV11-3	ASSPDNLPYNEQF
TRBV11-1	ASSLLWDRGYEQY
TRBV7-9	ASSLRGRAYGYT
TRBV13	ASSLLPTGGNSPLH
TRBV2	ATKFGTSGGAGELF
TRBV30	AWSTFVGAHTGELF
TRBV19	ASSTRLVGNPYEQY
TRBV7-9	ASSRLAGYTDTQY
TRBV7-9	ASSPGQGYGNTIY
TRBV5-1	ASSPGREGNTIY
TRBV7-9	ASSSGQVDGYT
TRBV3-1/TRBV3-2	ASSRLRDPDSNTGELF
TRBV24-1	ATAGQNYGYT
TRBV11-2	ASRQSPYGYT
TRBV19	ASSIGTGGVQPQH
TRBV6-4	ASSDSLDQGDTGELF
TRBV10-3	AIGRDYGYT
TRBV6-5	ANQGARTSTLH
TRBV7-2	ASSPRDIQETQY
TRBV5-1	ASSSLGGAPYEQY
TRBV2	ASSEWDSGGYTDTQY
TRBV7-2	ASSLGQGARVQY
TRBV3-1/TRBV3-2	ASSQDRGRTEAF
TRBV5-1	ASIGTENTEAF
TRBV6-6	ASNARTVETQY
TRBV5-6	ASSLGGQGNTEAF
TRBV7-7	ASSLALSSGGQYQETQY
TRBV27	ASRAPGVEKLF
TRBV1	TSSGGAGPYNEQF
TRBV20-1	SASGPGEAF
TRBV7-2	ASSPQGAGANVLT
TRBV6-4	ASKLAGGPTDTQY
TRBV7-2	ASSFTYRGGTDTQY
TRBV4-3	ASSRVTGTGNEKLF
TRBV4-3	ASSQDLETGAMNTEAF
TRBV7-9	ASSASGTSHGYT
TRBV11-1	ASSQTSGELF